The 27 T cell receptor beta chains below were found in one sample sequenced in a study of neurological immune-mediated disorders (dated by TCRdb to about 2019). The sample's time point label is to be understood as: technical triplicate 3. The library was made by 5' RACE. The reads were generated on an Illumina HiSeq 2500. TCRdb took the public reads, trimmed them with fastp at Q25, ran MiXCR for clone calling and kept in-frame beta chains. Duplicate CDR3 protein sequences are folded into a single record with the most common DNA and genes. This sample gives about 30,000 distinct CDR3 sequences in total; 15% to 20% of them show up just once. Of the sample, around 4.9% is held by the ten largest clones. Sequenced input: CD4+ T cells from blood. The receptor source for this set is a female donor with HTLV-1-associated myelopathy (HAM/TSP).

At least ten counts were recorded for this clonotype. The chain joins TRBV7-2 to TRBJ2-1; 7 positions match TRBD2. The J segment lost 3 bases and the V segment lost 0 bases, leaving 5 bases of the junction unmatched. This CDR3 contains 16 residues. The V gene's germline CDR1 is SGHTA and CDR2 FQGNSA. This CDR3 is CASSLADGGNYNEQFF. The CDR3 DNA follows: TGTGCCAGCAGCTTAGCTGACGGGGGGAACTACAATGAGCAGTTCTTC.

The V gene is TRBV6-1, the J gene TRBJ2-2, with D tentatively TRBD2 (6 bases). The CDR3 sequence is 14 residues long. V was clipped by 9 bases and J by 5 bases, with 16 bases between them. Germline CDR1 and CDR2: MNHNS and SASEGT. The CDR3 loop reads CASATDRETGELFF. In nucleotides, the CDR3 is TGTGCCAGTGCGACGGACCGGGAGACCGGGGAGCTGTTTTTT.

This clonotype was observed at least ten times. The J gene is TRBJ2-5, the V gene TRBV6-6, with TRBD1 matching 9 bases. V dropped 4 bases and J dropped 5; count of bases not matched to a gene: 11. Germline values: CDR1 MNHNY, CDR2 SVGAGI (reference sequence). The CDR3 runs to 16 residues. The CDR3 region is CASSSPDGQGRETQYF. DNA for the CDR3: TGTGCCAGCAGTTCGCCTGACGGACAGGGGCGGGAGACCCAGTACTTC.

The table lists this clonotype with many counts. The rearrangement links TRBV5-8 to TRBJ2-3; 10 bases align to TRBD2. The CDR3 is made up of 16 amino acids. The V segment lost 0 bases and the J segment 6 bases; nucleotides outside the gene matches: 7. From germline, CDR1 is SGHTS and CDR2 YDEGEE. The CDR3 here is CASSLVSSGRRDTQYF. CDR3 DNA sequence: TGTGCCAGCAGCTTGGTGTCTAGCGGGAGAAGGGATACGCAGTATTTT.

This clonotype was counted many times. The V gene is TRBV20-1, the J gene TRBJ1-5; the D is unclear. The germline gives CDR1 DFQATT, CDR2 SNEGSKA (reference sequence). V was clipped by 7 bases and J by 11 bases, with 18 bases between them. The CDR3 runs 12 residues. The CDR3 nucleotides read TGCAGTGTTGGTTTACTGGGCGGAGCCCAGCATTTT. It encodes CSVGLLGGAQHF.

This clonotype was counted ten times or more. J is TRBJ2-5 and V is TRBV5-1; D might be TRBD1 or TRBD2, each matching 5 bases. The CDR3 covers 13 residues. CDR1 and CDR2 from the germline V gene are SGHRS and YFSETQ. V shed 1 base and J shed 5 bases, with 9 bases lying between them. DNA of the CDR3: TGCGCCAGCAGCTTGCAGGGAGTGGAGACCCAGTACTTC. This codes for CASSLQGVETQYF.

This clonotype has ten or more counts. This sequence joins TRBV7-2 and TRBJ2-6; D remains ambiguous. V dropped 2 bases and J dropped 0 bases, with 5 bases sitting between them. The CDR3 runs to 15 residues. The V gene's germline CDR1 is SGHTA and CDR2 FQGNSA. The CDR3 sequence: CASSLSFSGANVLTF. CDR3 DNA sequence: TGTGCCAGCAGCTTAAGCTTCTCTGGGGCCAACGTCCTGACTTTC. The variable domain in full, completed from reference TRBV7-2 and TRBJ2-6, reads GAGVSQSPSNKVTEKGKDVELRCDPISGHTALYWYRQSLGQGLEFLIYFQGNSAPDKSGLPSDRFSAERTGGSVSTLTIQRTQQEDSAVYLCASSLSFSGANVLTFGAGSRLTVL.

There are many counts of this clonotype. The chain links TRBV20-1 to TRBJ2-3; D gene ambiguous. The CDR3 consists of 14 residues. Trimming removed 8 bases at V and 4 bases at J, with 19 bases between. Germline CDR1 DFQATT, CDR2 SNEGSKA (reference sequence). This CDR3 is CSPHSPSASDTQYF. The CDR3, as DNA: TGCAGTCCCCATAGTCCCAGTGCATCAGATACGCAGTATTTT.

V is TRBV29-1 and J is TRBJ2-7; 11 nucleotides line up with TRBD2. V gave up 8 bases and J gave up 2 bases; unmatched junction bases: 14. Germline-derived CDR1 and CDR2 are SQVTM and ANQGSEA. This CDR3 has 16 residues. The CDR3 sequence: CSPDPGLAEGTYEQYF. CDR3 sequence (DNA): TGCAGCCCAGATCCGGGACTAGCGGAGGGGACCTACGAGCAGTACTTC.

This clonotype is medium-sized (0.01 to 0.1%) within its sample. The chain couples TRBV5-1 to TRBJ2-7; the D call may be TRBD1 or TRBD2 (5 bases each). V dropped 1 base and J dropped 6 bases, with 20 bases sitting between them. Germline V gene sequence: CDR1 SGHRS, CDR2 YFSETQ. The CDR3 consists of 16 residues. The CDR3 reads CASSLLEGTSGREQYF. CDR3 in DNA: TGCGCCAGCAGCTTGTTAGAGGGGACCTCCGGGCGCGAGCAGTACTTC.

Here the CDR3 reads CASSLSSRIPYGYTF. The CDR3 nucleotides read TGTGCCAGCAGCTTATCATCCAGGATACCCTATGGCTACACCTTC. This rearrangement joins TRBV14 to TRBJ1-2; D gene uncertain. V was trimmed by 5 bases and J by 4 bases, leaving 17 bases between them. This CDR3 is 15 amino acids long. CDR1 is SGHDN, CDR2 FVKESK, per germline.

This clonotype was seen at least ten times. The gene calls are TRBV28 and TRBJ2-7, with D hard to call. Germline values: CDR1 MDHEN, CDR2 SYDVKM. CDR3 size: 13 residues. The V end was cut by 2 bases, the J end by 4 bases, with 9 bases between. This CDR3 is CASSLPAKYEQYF. CDR3 in DNA: TGTGCCAGCAGTTTACCCGCGAAATACGAGCAGTACTTC. Full variable domain (remainder filled in from reference TRBV28 and TRBJ2-7): DVKVTQSSRYLVKRTGEKVFLECVQDMDHENMFWYRQDPGLGLRLIYFSYDVKMKEKGDIPEGYSVSREKKERFSLILESASTNQTSMYLCASSLPAKYEQYFGPGTRLTVT.

There are many counts of this clonotype. This chain links TRBV5-6 with TRBJ2-5; tentative D call: TRBD2 (6 bases). Between the trimmed V and J ends, which lost 4 bases and 2 bases, there was a span of 12 bases. The CDR3 covers 14 residues. Germline CDR1 and CDR2: SGHDT and YYEEEE. The CDR3 protein is CASSRARGQETQYF. The CDR3 DNA sequence: TGTGCCAGCAGCCGGGCTCGGGGGCAAGAGACCCAGTACTTC.

At least ten counts were recorded for this clonotype. The V call is TRBV20-1, the J call TRBJ2-1, with 10 nucleotides matching TRBD2. Germline V gene sequence: CDR1 DFQATT, CDR2 SNEGSKA (reference sequence). The CDR3 loop spans 18 amino acids. The ends lost 5 bases at V and 5 bases at J; junction bases unmatched: 18. CDR3 nucleotides: TGCAGTGCTCCTTGGGCTAGCGGGAGTCCCCACGCCAACAATGAGCAGTTCTTC. Its translation: CSAPWASGSPHANNEQFF.

This clonotype occurred many times. V usage is TRBV20-1 and J usage is TRBJ2-3; D gene unclear. Germline CDR1 and CDR2: DFQATT and SNEGSKA (reference sequence). The V and J ends lost 2 bases and 0 bases respectively, with 9 bases between them. CDR3 length equals 14 residues. The CDR3 region is CSARQRSSTDTQYF. Written as DNA, the CDR3 is TGCAGTGCTAGACAGAGGAGTAGCACAGATACGCAGTATTTT.

This clonotype showed up many times. This chain links TRBV19 with TRBJ1-5; D uncertain. V lost 7 bases and J 1 base, leaving 8 bases between the germline ends. Germline loops: CDR1 LNHDA, CDR2 SQIVND (reference sequence). The CDR3 covers 13 residues. The DNA for the CDR3 is TGTGCCAGTACGCACGCAAGCAATCAGCCCCAGCATTTT. Its protein product is CASTHASNQPQHF.

This clonotype is medium-sized within its sample. The chain has TRBV29-1 and TRBJ2-7; D is unresolved. Deletions cut 4 bases from V and 2 bases from J, with 12 bases between. The CDR3 runs to 13 residues. Germline assignment: CDR1 SQVTM and CDR2 ANQGSEA. Here the CDR3 reads CSVGFASTYEQYF. CDR3 coding DNA: TGCAGCGTTGGCTTCGCCAGTACCTACGAGCAGTACTTC.

This clonotype has at least ten counts. CDR3 amino acids: CASSTDRGRYEQYF. CDR3 in DNA: TGTGCCAGCAGTACGGACAGGGGGCGGTACGAGCAGTACTTC. The rearrangement links TRBV25-1 to TRBJ2-7, with 11 bases lining up with TRBD1. The CDR3 loop spans 14 amino acids. Unmatched junction bases numbered 4, after V lost 5 bases and J lost 4 bases. Germline values: CDR1 MGHDK, CDR2 SYGVNS.

This clonotype has at least ten counts. The chain is built from TRBV27 and TRBJ2-7; D is unclear. The V end lost 5 bases, the J end lost 6 bases, and 20 bases lay between the germline ends. This CDR3 has 15 residues. Germline V gene sequence: CDR1 MNHEY, CDR2 SMNVEV (reference sequence). CDR3 residues: CASSASQWVTGEQYF. The CDR3 DNA follows: TGTGCCAGCAGTGCGTCGCAGTGGGTCACGGGCGAGCAGTACTTC.

The gene calls are TRBV2 and TRBJ1-2, with 7 bases identical to TRBD1. Germline V gives CDR1 SNHLY, CDR2 FYNNEI. The CDR3 sequence is 17 residues long. With V trimmed by 8 bases and J by 3 bases, 18 bases remained unmatched. The CDR3 nucleotides read TGTGCCAGCTTTCTCACTACGGGCAGGGGGAGGGACTATGGCTACACCTTC. Translation gives CASFLTTGRGRDYGYTF.

At least ten counts were recorded for this clonotype. The V call is TRBV5-1, the J call TRBJ2-3; D may be TRBD1 (5 bases). The CDR3 length is 13 residues. V was shortened by 10 bases and J by 4 bases, with 16 bases between the two germline ends. From germline, CDR1 is SGHRS and CDR2 YFSETQ. The CDR3 DNA reads TGCGCCGCTCGGTTGGAAGGGGCAGATACGCAGTATTTT. This gives the protein CAARLEGADTQYF.

This chain connects TRBV4-1 to TRBJ2-3; no definite D call. V lost 1 base to trimming and J lost 3 bases, with 8 bases between them. This CDR3 is 14 amino acids long. Germline values: CDR1 MGHRA, CDR2 YSYEKL. Written as DNA, the CDR3 is TGCGCCAGCAGCCAAGTCTTAGGGACAGATACGCAGTATTTT. Protein: CASSQVLGTDTQYF.

This clonotype has a count of ten or more. The chain couples TRBV11-1 to TRBJ2-2; tentative D call: TRBD2 (6 bases). There are 16 residues in the CDR3. Per germline, CDR1 SGHAT and CDR2 FQDESV (reference sequence). V dropped 2 bases and J dropped 1 base, with 11 bases sitting between them. The CDR3 protein is CASSLLGSGNTGELFF. Written as DNA, the CDR3 is TGTGCCAGCAGCTTACTTGGTAGCGGGAACACCGGGGAGCTGTTTTTT.

The V gene is TRBV7-2, the J gene TRBJ1-5, with 7 bases that match TRBD1. The CDR3 covers 13 residues. Germline-derived CDR1 and CDR2 are SGHTA and FQGNSA. V lost 5 bases and J lost 7; bases outside the gene matches: 5. The CDR3 DNA is TGTGCCAGCAGCATCGACAGGGAACAGCCCCAGCATTTT. Amino acid sequence: CASSIDREQPQHF.

Sample share makes this clonotype medium-sized. The chain is built from TRBV12-3 or TRBV12-4 and TRBJ1-2, with D possibly TRBD1 on 5 matching bases. This CDR3 has 12 amino acids. The ends were cut back, 4 bases at V and 4 bases at J, with 7 bases in the middle. The CDR3 DNA reads TGTGCCAGCAGTTCCCAGGGCTATGGCTACACCTTC. Its protein is CASSSQGYGYTF.

This clonotype appeared many times. J is TRBJ2-4 and V is TRBV4-3; D is uncertain. V was shortened by 2 bases and J by 3 bases, with 8 bases between the two germline ends. The CDR3 is 14 amino acids. Germline V gene data show CDR1 as LGHNA and CDR2 as YSLEER. The CDR3 loop reads CASSQHSIKNIQYF. For the CDR3, the DNA is TGCGCCAGCAGCCAACACAGCATCAAAAACATTCAGTACTTC.

This clonotype was seen many times. The chain employs TRBV6-7 and TRBJ1-5; D is possibly TRBD1 (6 bases). Being an ORF, TRBV6-7 has a function that is uncertain. The CDR3 consists of 14 residues. The V and J ends lost 7 bases and 3 bases respectively, with 13 bases between them. Written as DNA, the CDR3 is TGTGCCAGCACCGACGGACAGAACAATCAGCCCCAGCATTTT. Residues: CASTDGQNNQPQHF.